These 32 T cell receptor beta chains share one sample of origin, sequenced in a study of cytomegalovirus exposure and HLA in healthy donors. Primers: 60 Vbeta forward and 13 Jbeta reverse. Clones were sequenced by immunoSEQ multiplex PCR, and TCRdb holds only the in-frame ones, with some missing. The data hold hundreds of thousands of clones, with about 90% observed a single time. The sample consisted of PBMCs. The source is a woman under 30 in good health and CMV-seronegative.

V and J are TRBV7-6 and TRBJ2-5, with 12 bases that match TRBD2. After removal of 1 base from V and 5 bases from J, the junction contained 11 bases not matched to a gene. CDR1 SGHVS and CDR2 FNYEAQ come from the germline V gene. CDR3 length: 18 residues. This chain's CDR3 is CASSLGWPSGGAYETQYF. The DNA of the CDR3 is TGTGCCAGCAGCTTAGGATGGCCTAGCGGGGGGGCCTATGAGACCCAGTACTTC. Full variable domain (remainder filled in from reference TRBV7-6 and TRBJ2-5): GAGVSQSPRYKVTKRGQDVALRCDPISGHVSLYWYRQALGQGPEFLTYFNYEAQQDKSGLPNDRFSAERPEGSISTLTIQRTEQRDSAMYRCASSLGWPSGGAYETQYFGPGTRLLVL.

This chain uses TRBV2 with TRBJ1-4; D gene uncertain. V dropped 7 bases and J dropped 13 bases, with 13 bases sitting between them. The CDR3 covers 11 residues. Germline V CDR1 and CDR2: SNHLY, FYNNEI. CDR3 coding DNA: TGTGCCAGCACCCGGAAGGCGGGACTGTTTTTT. It translates to CASTRKAGLFF.

This rearrangement joins TRBV5-6 to TRBJ2-7; 12 bases match TRBD2. Losses at the gene ends were 4 bases for V and 5 bases for J; bases not matched to a gene: 4. Germline V CDR1 and CDR2: SGHDT, YYEEEE. This CDR3 comprises 14 residues. The CDR3 here is CASSRLAGDNEQYF. The CDR3 DNA reads as TGTGCCAGCAGCCGACTAGCGGGGGACAACGAGCAGTACTTC.

This clone was seen a handful of times. The chain joins TRBV5-1 to TRBJ1-1, with D unresolved. The CDR3 has 12 residues. The V gene lost 6 bases and the J gene lost 0 bases, with 6 bases spanning the gap. Germline CDR1 reads SGHRS; CDR2 reads YFSETQ. CDR3: CASTGMNTEAFF. In nucleotides, the CDR3 is TGCGCCAGCACGGGAATGAACACTGAAGCTTTCTTT.

V and J are TRBV10-2 and TRBJ2-1, with 10 nucleotides matching TRBD2. J gave up 3 bases and V 7 bases, and 6 bases lay outside the gene matches. Germline CDR1 and CDR2: WSHSY and SAAADI. This CDR3 contains 15 residues. The CDR3 DNA follows: TGCGCCAGCAAAGCGGGGACTAGCGACTACAATGAGCAGTTCTTC. It translates to CASKAGTSDYNEQFF.

The chain is built from TRBV15 and TRBJ2-1; tentatively, D is TRBD2 (5 bases). The germline gives CDR1 LNHNV, CDR2 YYDKDF (reference sequence). V lost 6 bases and J 0 bases, leaving 12 bases between the germline ends. The CDR3 is 15 amino acids. CDR3 DNA: TGTGCCACCAGAGAAGCGGCGAGCTCCTACAATGAGCAGTTCTTC. As protein: CATREAASSYNEQFF.

The V and J genes are TRBV11-3 and TRBJ2-7; D call uncertain. The CDR3 runs 13 residues. The germline CDR1 and CDR2 sequences are SGHNT and YENEEA. Deletions cut 4 bases from V and 5 bases from J, with 12 bases between. Here the CDR3 DNA reads TGTGCCAGCAGCTCCGTACATGGTGACGAGCAGTACTTC. Its protein is CASSSVHGDEQYF.

Note on this clone: This CDR3 is also generated by other DNA sequences in the sample. The V gene is TRBV5-1, the J gene TRBJ1-2; 10 nucleotides line up with TRBD1. Germline trimming cut 5 bases from V and 8 bases from J; bases unmatched to any gene: 9. CDR1 and CDR2 from the germline V gene are SGHRS and YFSETQ. This CDR3 comprises 14 residues. The CDR3 loop reads CASSSTGTGDGYTF. The CDR3 nucleotides read TGCGCCAGCAGTTCGACCGGGACAGGGGACGGCTACACCTTC.

This sequence joins TRBV5-1 and TRBJ2-7; D possibly corresponds to TRBD2 (6 bases). Germline lookup yields CDR1 SGHRS and CDR2 YFSETQ. The CDR3 has 14 amino acids. Trimming removed 3 bases at V and 3 bases at J, with 13 bases between. The CDR3 loop reads CASSSRDSIYEQYF. CDR3 in DNA: TGCGCCAGCAGCTCCCGGGACTCAATCTACGAGCAGTACTTC.

The genes are TRBV9 and TRBJ2-5, with D unresolved. This CDR3 region has 14 residues. The V end was cut by 4 bases, the J end by 3 bases, with 13 bases between. CDR1 is SGDLS and CDR2 is YYNGEE in the germline V gene. This CDR3 is CASSPDGHKETQYF. Written as DNA, the CDR3 is TGTGCCAGCAGCCCAGATGGCCATAAAGAGACCCAGTACTTC.

This clone was seen a handful of times. V is TRBV27 and J is TRBJ2-3, with D maybe TRBD2 (6 bases). Trimming left V 3 bases short and J 4 bases short, with 17 bases between. Germline V gene sequence: CDR1 MNHEY, CDR2 SMNVEV (reference sequence). CDR3 length equals 16 residues. For the CDR3, the DNA is TGTGCCAGCAGTTTCCGGCCGCCAGGACTATCAGATACGCAGTATTTT. It yields the protein CASSFRPPGLSDTQYF.

The chain links TRBV18 to TRBJ2-7; possibly TRBD1 for D (6 bases). Germline-derived CDR1 and CDR2 are KGHSH and LQKENI. V lost 4 bases, J lost 7 bases, and 14 bases lay in between. The CDR3 covers 13 residues. This CDR3 is CASSRNREGEQYF. In nucleotides, the CDR3 is TGTGCCAGCTCACGAAACAGGGAAGGGGAGCAGTACTTC.

This rearrangement joins TRBV19 to TRBJ2-5; 9 bases fit TRBD2. CDR1 is LNHDA and CDR2 is SQIVND in the germline V gene (reference sequence). CDR3 length: 18 residues. V dropped 2 bases and J dropped 2; count of bases not matched to a gene: 12. CDR3 in DNA: TGTGCCAGTAGTATAAGCAAGCGGGGGGCCTATTATCAAGAGACCCAGTACTTC. This translates into CASSISKRGAYYQETQYF.

The chain recombines TRBV28 with TRBJ1-1, with D uncertain. Germline lookup yields CDR1 MDHEN and CDR2 SYDVKM. Between the trimmed V and J ends, which lost 3 bases and 0 bases, there was a span of 14 bases. The length of the CDR3 is 16 residues. DNA for the CDR3: TGTGCCAGCAGTTTGCCCACGGGAGGGATGAACACTGAAGCTTTCTTT. Residues: CASSLPTGGMNTEAFF.

The CDR3 DNA reads as TGTGCCTGGACCCAGGGACTAGGGGCGGATACGCAGTATTTT. Translated, it gives CAWTQGLGADTQYF. The chain couples TRBV30 to TRBJ2-3, with 8 bases aligning to TRBD2. The J segment lost 6 bases and the V segment lost 4 bases, leaving 9 bases of the junction unmatched. This CDR3 is built from 14 residues. Germline lookup yields CDR1 GTSNPN and CDR2 SVGIG (reference sequence).

For this clone: The junction departs from the called germline gene at one end, perhaps through a read error. The chain uses TRBV7-9 and TRBJ1-2; 7 nucleotides agree with TRBD1. CDR1 and CDR2 from the germline V gene are SEHNR and FQNEAQ (reference sequence). This CDR3 has 16 amino acids. This CDR3 reads CSSSSLGQRANYGYTF. Here the CDR3 DNA reads TGTTCCAGCAGCTCGTTGGGACAGAGAGCTAACTATGGCTACACCTTC.

The V gene is TRBV18, the J gene TRBJ2-2, with 7 bases matching TRBD1. The trim removed 3 bases at V and 3 bases at J, leaving 7 bases unmatched. There are 16 residues in the CDR3. CDR1 KGHSH and CDR2 LQKENI come from the germline V gene. The CDR3 bases are TGTGCCAGCTCACCGCAGGGACAGAGCTACACCGGGGAGCTGTTTTTT. Translation gives CASSPQGQSYTGELFF.

A few counts support this clone. The V gene is TRBV19, the J gene TRBJ1-3; no firm D call. Germline loops: CDR1 LNHDA, CDR2 SQIVND (reference sequence). The CDR3 runs to 15 residues. The germline V and J ends were trimmed by 3 bases and 2 bases, with 11 bases remaining between them. The CDR3 region is CASSISSFAGNTIYF. Here the CDR3 DNA reads TGTGCCAGTAGTATCTCGTCTTTTGCTGGAAACACCATATATTTT.

This clone was counted only a few times. This chain joins TRBV5-6 and TRBJ1-1; no clear D. Germline CDR1 and CDR2: SGHDT and YYEEEE. The V and J ends lost 2 bases and 0 bases respectively, with 5 bases between them. There are 13 residues in the CDR3. In DNA form, the CDR3 reads TGTGCCAGCAGCTTCATCATGAACACTGAAGCTTTCTTT. Its protein is CASSFIMNTEAFF.

V and J are TRBV27 and TRBJ1-1; possibly TRBD1 for D (5 bases). V shed 3 bases and J shed 1 base, with 12 bases lying between them. The CDR3 spans 15 residues. The germline gives CDR1 MNHEY, CDR2 SMNVEV (reference sequence). CDR3 nucleotide sequence: TGTGCCAGCAGTTTTGGGGGGTACCAGAACACTGAAGCTTTCTTT. Protein sequence: CASSFGGYQNTEAFF.

In its sample, this clone was seen once. This chain uses TRBV9 with TRBJ2-7; TRBD2 matches at 10 bases. CDR1 SGDLS and CDR2 YYNGEE come from the germline V gene. V lost 4 bases, J lost 2 bases, and 6 bases stayed unmatched. The length of the CDR3 is 15 residues. CDR3 residues: CASSPTSGPAYEQYF. The CDR3 DNA reads TGTGCCAGCAGCCCGACTAGCGGGCCTGCCTACGAGCAGTACTTC.

The CDR3 sequence is CASSQAEDVRQPQHF. The CDR3 DNA reads as TGTGCCAGCAGCCAAGCAGAGGATGTGAGGCAGCCCCAGCATTTT. The chain uses TRBV4-2 and TRBJ1-5; D ambiguous. The V end lost 1 base, the J end lost 7 bases, and 14 bases lay between the germline ends. Germline CDR1 reads LGHNA; CDR2 reads YNFKEQ. This CDR3 comprises 15 residues.

This chain uses TRBV29-1 with TRBJ1-2; 9 nucleotides match TRBD1. The J segment lost 2 bases and the V segment lost 5 bases, leaving 6 bases of the junction unmatched. The CDR3 runs 14 residues. From germline, CDR1 is SQVTM and CDR2 ANQGSEA. The CDR3 nucleotides are TGCAGCGTTACCCCGGGACAGGGCAACTATGGCTACACCTTC. This sequence encodes CSVTPGQGNYGYTF.

The gene calls are TRBV4-1 and TRBJ2-3; weak D call: TRBD2 (5 bases). The CDR3 contains 16 residues. Germline CDR1 MGHRA, CDR2 YSYEKL. Trimming stripped 0 bases from V and 0 bases from J, with 10 bases between. The CDR3 spells CASSQEPGYSTDTQYF. DNA for the CDR3: TGCGCCAGCAGCCAAGAACCGGGATATAGCACAGATACGCAGTATTTT.

This chain links TRBV12-5 with TRBJ2-5; 7 bases are shared with TRBD1. V lost 5 bases, J lost 2 bases, and 2 bases stayed unmatched. CDR1 and CDR2 from the germline V gene are LGHNT and FRNRAP. There are 13 residues in the CDR3. The CDR3 bases are TGTGCTAGTGGTGGGGACAGACAAGAGACCCAGTACTTC. This gives the protein CASGGDRQETQYF.

The chain uses TRBV14 and TRBJ1-2; D not resolved. Trimming stripped 0 bases from V and 4 bases from J, with 15 bases between. The CDR3 contains 16 residues. The germline V gene encodes CDR1 SGHDN and CDR2 FVKESK. The CDR3 region has the DNA TGTGCCAGCAGCCAAGATTCGCGGTCCCCATCCTATGGCTACACCTTC. Translating gives CASSQDSRSPSYGYTF.

Only one count was recorded for this clone. J is TRBJ2-1 and V is TRBV19, with D tentatively TRBD2 (6 bases). Germline CDR1 is LNHDA and CDR2 is SQIVND (reference sequence). V shed 4 bases and J shed 8 bases, with 18 bases lying between them. The CDR3 spans 15 residues. In nucleotides, the CDR3 is TGTGCCAGTAGTAGGGTTGCGGGGTTTCGGTATGAGCAGTTCTTC. Encoded protein: CASSRVAGFRYEQFF.

This rearrangement joins TRBV6-5 to TRBJ2-5; D remains unclear. Trimming took off 6 bases at V and 7 bases at J, with 15 bases between the two ends. This CDR3 region has 13 residues. Germline V lookup: CDR1 MNHEY, CDR2 SVGAGI. The CDR3 coding sequence is TGTGCCAGCAGCCCCGACTTGACCGGGACCCAGTACTTC. Its protein is CASSPDLTGTQYF.

About this clone itself: At one end the junction does not follow the germline gene, possibly because of a read error. The chain combines TRBV7-9 with TRBJ2-1; weak D call: TRBD2 (5 bases). CDR1 is SEHNR, CDR2 FQNEAQ, per germline (reference sequence). The CDR3 covers 16 residues. CDR3 nucleotides: TGTTCCAGCAGCTTAGGCCCCCAAAACCGGCGGGATGAGCAGTTCTTC. This translates into CSSSLGPQNRRDEQFF.

This chain uses TRBV7-2 with TRBJ2-5; 9 nucleotides line up with TRBD1. V shed 4 bases, J shed 2 bases, and the junction held 14 bases outside the gene matches. The CDR3 runs 18 residues. CDR1 is SGHTA, CDR2 FQGNSA, per germline. CDR3 DNA: TGTGCCAGCAGCTGGACTACAGGGGGCCCTACCCGTCAAGAGACCCAGTACTTC. It encodes CASSWTTGGPTRQETQYF.

In DNA, the CDR3 is TGTGCCAGTAGTCCCCTAGCGGGGGGGTCTCTGGGTGAGCAGTTCTTC. It encodes CASSPLAGGSLGEQFF. The V call is TRBV19, the J call TRBJ2-1; TRBD2 aligns across 12 bases. The CDR3 is made up of 16 amino acids. Germline CDR1 LNHDA, CDR2 SQIVND (reference sequence). Trimming removed 5 bases from V and 9 bases from J; junction bases left unmatched: 11.

This chain uses TRBV19 with TRBJ2-7; 9 bases fit TRBD1. The germline CDR1 and CDR2 sequences are LNHDA and SQIVND (reference sequence). J gave up 2 bases and V 6 bases, and 11 bases lay outside the gene matches. The length of the CDR3 is 16 residues. The CDR3 region is CASSIPSGTGTYEQYF. In DNA form, the CDR3 reads TGTGCCAGTAGCATCCCATCCGGGACAGGGACCTACGAGCAGTACTTC.